The next 5 T cell receptor beta chains were all read from a single sample in a study of CD8 T cells in Susac syndrome. RNA amounts of about 0.5 to 1 ug underwent reverse transcription with random hexamers. A single record per CDR3 protein comes from TCRdb applying MiXCR to the immunoSEQ multiplex PCR reads. The table has over 350,000 distinct CDR3 sequences, 85% seen once. Sequencing was performed on CD8+ T cells from PBMCs. These receptors were taken from a human donor with multiple sclerosis.

This clonotype was seen more than once but under ten times. The chain has TRBV6-1 and TRBJ2-2; D is unresolved. Germline V gene data show CDR1 as MNHNS and CDR2 as SASEGT. The CDR3 is 14 residues long. Trimming pared 4 bases from V and 3 bases from J, leaving 9 bases between. The CDR3 spells CASSGGWDTGELFF. The CDR3 coding sequence is TGTGCCAGCAGTGGGGGTTGGGACACCGGGGAGCTGTTTTTT.

The V call is TRBV5-1, the J call TRBJ1-2; 10 bases line up with TRBD1. Per the germline V gene, CDR1 is SGHRS and CDR2 is YFSETQ. V lost 2 bases, J lost 6 bases, and 4 bases stayed unmatched. The CDR3 runs 14 residues. Written as DNA, the CDR3 is TGCGCCAGCAGCTTCCGACAGGGGGCGGATGGCTACACCTTC. It is translated as CASSFRQGADGYTF.

This chain uses TRBV5-1 with TRBJ1-1; possible D gene TRBD1, 5 bases. Per the germline V gene, CDR1 is SGHRS and CDR2 is YFSETQ. With 3 bases removed from V and 6 bases from J, the gap between germline ends came to 12 bases. This CDR3 comprises 13 residues. The CDR3 loop reads CASSSSGNPEAFF. In DNA form, the CDR3 reads TGCGCCAGCAGCTCGTCAGGGAATCCTGAAGCTTTCTTT. Full variable domain (missing parts from reference TRBV5-1 and TRBJ1-1): KAGVTQTPRYLIKTRGQQVTLSCSPISGHRSVSWYQQTPGQGLQFLFEYFSETQRNKGNFPGRFSGRQFSNSRSEMNVSTLELGDSALYLCASSSSGNPEAFFGQGTRLTVV.

V and J are TRBV27 and TRBJ2-7, with 7 bases fitting TRBD2. Trimming removed 5 bases from V and 2 bases from J; junction bases left unmatched: 3. The CDR3 loop spans 13 amino acids. CDR1 and CDR2 (germline): MNHEY, SMNVEV (reference sequence). Here the CDR3 reads CASSARGAYEQYF. CDR3 DNA: TGTGCCAGCAGTGCCCGGGGGGCCTACGAGCAGTACTTC.

The gene calls are TRBV9 and TRBJ2-7; TRBD2 agrees at 9 bases. The CDR3 totals 17 residues. Per germline, CDR1 SGDLS and CDR2 YYNGEE. V gave up 4 bases and J gave up 5 bases; unmatched junction bases: 16. The CDR3 DNA reads as TGTGCCAGCAGCCCTTGGTGGCGGGGGGGATCTCAGGACGAGCAGTACTTC. Its protein is CASSPWWRGGSQDEQYF.